Listed here are 13 T cell receptor beta chains from one sample, sequenced in a study of CD8 T cells in Susac syndrome. RNA, at roughly 0.5 to 1 ug, was reverse transcribed with random hexamers. TCRdb used MiXCR to reprocess the immunoSEQ multiplex PCR reads, holding one entry per CDR3 protein. This sample has about 120,000 distinct CDR3 sequences; around nine tenths occur once, and the top ten carry 0.11% to 0.15%. The sequencing sample was made of CD4+ T cells from PBMCs. The receptors here all came from a human donor in good health.

The V gene is TRBV19, the J gene TRBJ1-4; D unclear. V dropped 8 bases and J dropped 0 bases, with 10 bases sitting between them. In germline, CDR1 is LNHDA, CDR2 SQIVND (reference sequence). The CDR3 covers 14 residues. The CDR3: CASAETTTNEKLFF. In nucleotides, the CDR3 is TGTGCCAGTGCGGAGACCACAACTAATGAAAAACTGTTTTTT.

This chain connects TRBV7-2 to TRBJ2-5, with TRBD2 matching 7 bases. V gave up 5 bases and J gave up 5 bases; unmatched junction bases: 5. The CDR3 consists of 13 residues. Germline V gene sequence: CDR1 SGHTA, CDR2 FQGNSA. The CDR3 nucleotides read TGTGCCAGCAGCCAGGGAGGGTATGAGACCCAGTACTTC. It is translated as CASSQGGYETQYF. The full variable domain, its missing parts supplied by reference TRBV7-2 and TRBJ2-5, is GAGVSQSPSNKVTEKGKDVELRCDPISGHTALYWYRQSLGQGLEFLIYFQGNSAPDKSGLPSDRFSAERTGGSVSTLTIQRTQQEDSAVYLCASSQGGYETQYFGPGTRLLVL.

The rearrangement links TRBV7-9 to TRBJ1-2, with D possibly being TRBD1 (5 bases). Per germline, CDR1 SEHNR and CDR2 FQNEAQ (reference sequence). V lost 3 bases and J 6 bases, leaving 11 bases between the germline ends. There are 13 residues in the CDR3. The CDR3 DNA sequence: TGTGCCAGCAGCTTTTCAGGGAAACATGGCTACACCTTC. Residues: CASSFSGKHGYTF. The complete variable domain, with remaining parts taken from reference TRBV7-9 and TRBJ1-2, reads DTGVSQNPRHKITKRGQNVTFRCDPISEHNRLYWYRQTLGQGPEFLTYFQNEAQLEKSRLLSDRFSAERPKGSFSTLEIQRTEQGDSAMYLCASSFSGKHGYTFGSGTRLTVV.

The chain couples TRBV19 to TRBJ1-4, with unresolved D. Germline CDR1 LNHDA, CDR2 SQIVND (reference sequence). The V end lost 7 bases, the J end lost 8 bases, and 17 bases lay between the germline ends. This CDR3 spans 14 amino acids. The DNA of the CDR3 is TGTGCCAGTATGGCCGCCGGGGAATGGGAAAAACTGTTTTTT. This encodes CASMAAGEWEKLFF.

The chain couples TRBV25-1 to TRBJ2-1, with D perhaps TRBD1 (7 bases). V was clipped by 3 bases and J by 2 bases, with 14 bases between them. The CDR3 sequence is 16 residues long. CDR1 and CDR2 (germline): MGHDK, SYGVNS. In DNA, the CDR3 is TGTGCCAGCAGTGATGCCGGGGGACAGACCTACAATGAGCAGTTCTTC. It translates to CASSDAGGQTYNEQFF.

V is TRBV3-1 and J is TRBJ1-2; D uncertain. From germline, CDR1 is LGHDT and CDR2 YNNKEL (reference sequence). The CDR3 consists of 15 residues. The V gene lost 4 bases and the J gene lost 5 bases, with 17 bases spanning the gap. The CDR3 sequence: CASSRGDPVRYGYTF. CDR3 DNA sequence: TGTGCCAGCAGCCGGGGAGACCCGGTACGATATGGCTACACCTTC.

The J gene is TRBJ2-7, the V gene TRBV7-3; D not resolved. Germline CDR1 SGHTA, CDR2 FQGTGA. Trimming stripped 4 bases from V and 3 bases from J, with 16 bases between. The CDR3 consists of 15 residues. CDR3 DNA: TGTGCCAGCAGCTGTACGCGGTCCGAAGACTACGAGCAGTACTTC. This codes for CASSCTRSEDYEQYF.

The J gene is TRBJ1-1, the V gene TRBV5-1, with TRBD1 matching over 11 bases. Germline loops: CDR1 SGHRS, CDR2 YFSETQ. The V and J ends lost 1 base and 5 bases, in that order; junction bases with no gene match: 10. This CDR3 contains 17 residues. Written as DNA, the CDR3 is TGCGCCAGCAGCTTGAATGTAGGGACAGGGGGAGCAACTGAAGCTTTCTTT. Protein product: CASSLNVGTGGATEAFF.

This clonotype was picked up a small number of times. The chain uses TRBV19 and TRBJ1-2; no firm D call. The germline V gene encodes CDR1 LNHDA and CDR2 SQIVND (reference sequence). This CDR3 region has 15 residues. V lost 1 base and J lost 7, with 16 bases in between. In DNA form, the CDR3 reads TGTGCCAGTAGTATAGCTACCATGGGAGCCCCTGGCTACACCTTC. As protein: CASSIATMGAPGYTF.

The rearrangement uses TRBV29-1 and TRBJ1-2; 8 bases line up with TRBD1. The V segment lost 0 bases and the J segment 4 bases; nucleotides outside the gene matches: 10. The CDR3 loop spans 16 amino acids. Germline CDR1 and CDR2: SQVTM and ANQGSEA. This CDR3 is CSVEDQAGGRGYGYTF. CDR3 coding DNA: TGCAGCGTTGAAGATCAGGCAGGGGGCAGGGGCTATGGCTACACCTTC.

The V gene is TRBV12-3 or TRBV12-4, the J gene TRBJ2-4, with TRBD1 matching 10 bases. V shed 8 bases, J shed 1 base, and the junction held 11 bases outside the gene matches. There are 17 residues in the CDR3. The CDR3 coding sequence is TGTGCCAGCGCCCGACAGGGGGCGATTAACGCCAAAAACATTCAGTACTTC. This translates into CASARQGAINAKNIQYF.

This CDR3 is CASSRQGAKDTQYF. In nucleotides, the CDR3 is TGTGCCAGCAGCCGACAGGGGGCCAAAGATACGCAGTATTTT. The chain uses TRBV6-5 and TRBJ2-3; 10 positions match TRBD1. The CDR3 covers 14 residues. Germline values: CDR1 MNHEY, CDR2 SVGAGI. The V and J ends lost 6 bases and 5 bases, in that order; junction bases with no gene match: 5.

The chain uses TRBV2 and TRBJ2-7; 8 bases agree with TRBD1. Losses at the gene ends were 1 base for V and 1 base for J; bases not matched to a gene: 3. In germline, CDR1 is SNHLY, CDR2 FYNNEI. The CDR3 consists of 15 residues. Here the CDR3 DNA reads TGTGCCAGCAGTGAAGTTCAGGGGGCGTCCTACGAGCAGTACTTC. Protein sequence: CASSEVQGASYEQYF.